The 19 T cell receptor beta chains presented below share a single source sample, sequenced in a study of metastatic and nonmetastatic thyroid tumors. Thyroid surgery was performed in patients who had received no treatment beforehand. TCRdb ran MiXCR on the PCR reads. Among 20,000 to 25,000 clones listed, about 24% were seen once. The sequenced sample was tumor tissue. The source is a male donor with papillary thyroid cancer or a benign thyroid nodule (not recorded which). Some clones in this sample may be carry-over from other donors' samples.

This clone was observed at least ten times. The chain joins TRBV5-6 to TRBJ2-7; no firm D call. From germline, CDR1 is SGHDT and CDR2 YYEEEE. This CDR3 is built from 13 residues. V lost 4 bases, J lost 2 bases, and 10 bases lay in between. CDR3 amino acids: CASSPRPPYEQYF. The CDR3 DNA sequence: TGTGCCAGCAGCCCGCGACCTCCCTACGAGCAGTACTTC.

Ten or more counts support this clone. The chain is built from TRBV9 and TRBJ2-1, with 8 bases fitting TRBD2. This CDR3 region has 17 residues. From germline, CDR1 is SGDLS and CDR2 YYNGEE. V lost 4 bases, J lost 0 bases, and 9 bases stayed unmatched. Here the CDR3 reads CASSPRTSPLSYNEQFF. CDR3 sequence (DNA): TGTGCCAGCAGCCCCCGGACTAGCCCCCTCTCCTACAATGAGCAGTTCTTC. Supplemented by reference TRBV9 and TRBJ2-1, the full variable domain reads DSGVTQTPKHLITATGQRVTLRCSPRSGDLSVYWYQQSLDQGLQFLIQYYNGEERAKGNILERFSAQQFPDLHSELNLSSLELGDSALYFCASSPRTSPLSYNEQFFGPGTRLTVL.

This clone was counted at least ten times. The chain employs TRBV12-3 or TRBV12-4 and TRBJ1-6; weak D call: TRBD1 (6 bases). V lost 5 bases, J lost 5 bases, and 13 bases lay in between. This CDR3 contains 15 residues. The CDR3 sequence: CASSPRDTNNSPLHF. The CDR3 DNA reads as TGTGCCAGCAGTCCTAGGGACACCAATAATTCACCCCTCCACTTT.

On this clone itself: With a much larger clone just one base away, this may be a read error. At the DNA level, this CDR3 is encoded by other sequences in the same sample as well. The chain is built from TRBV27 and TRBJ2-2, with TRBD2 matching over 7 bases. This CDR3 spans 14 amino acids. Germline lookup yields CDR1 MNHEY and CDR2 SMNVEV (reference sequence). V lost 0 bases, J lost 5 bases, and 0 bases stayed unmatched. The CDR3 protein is CASSLSGGTGELFF. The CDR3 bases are TGTGCCAGCAGTTTATCGGGAGGGACCGGGGAGCTGTTTTTT.

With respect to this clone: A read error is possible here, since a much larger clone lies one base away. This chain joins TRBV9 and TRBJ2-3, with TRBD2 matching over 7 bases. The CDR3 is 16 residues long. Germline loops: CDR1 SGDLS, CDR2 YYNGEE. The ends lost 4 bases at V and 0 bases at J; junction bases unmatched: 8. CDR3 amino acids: CASSPGLDSSTDTQYF. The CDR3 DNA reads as TGTGCCAGCAGCCCCGGACTAGACAGCAGCACAGATACGCAGTATTTT.

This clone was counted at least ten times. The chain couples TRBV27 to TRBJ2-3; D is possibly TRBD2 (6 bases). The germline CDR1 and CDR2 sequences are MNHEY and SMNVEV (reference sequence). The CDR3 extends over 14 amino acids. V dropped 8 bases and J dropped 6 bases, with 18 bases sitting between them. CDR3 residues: CASWGLARGDTQYF. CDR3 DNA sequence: TGTGCCAGCTGGGGTCTAGCGCGGGGCGATACGCAGTATTTT.

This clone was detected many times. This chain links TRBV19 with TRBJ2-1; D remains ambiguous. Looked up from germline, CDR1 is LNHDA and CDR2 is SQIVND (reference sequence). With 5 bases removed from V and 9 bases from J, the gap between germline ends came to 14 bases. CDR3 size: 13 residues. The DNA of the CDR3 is TGTGCCAGTAGTCCGGGTCCTCGGGCTGAGCAGTTCTTC. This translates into CASSPGPRAEQFF.

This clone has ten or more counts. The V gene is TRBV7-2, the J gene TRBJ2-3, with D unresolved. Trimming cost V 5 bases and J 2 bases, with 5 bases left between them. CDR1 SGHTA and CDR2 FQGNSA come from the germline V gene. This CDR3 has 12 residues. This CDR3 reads CASSLYTDTQYF. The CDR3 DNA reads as TGTGCCAGCAGCCTCTACACAGATACGCAGTATTTT.

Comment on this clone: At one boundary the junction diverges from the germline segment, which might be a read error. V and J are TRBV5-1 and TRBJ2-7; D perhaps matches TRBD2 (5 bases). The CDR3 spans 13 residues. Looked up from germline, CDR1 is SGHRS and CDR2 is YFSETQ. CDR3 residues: CATSRGVGNEHYF. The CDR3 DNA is TGCGCCACCTCCCGGGGAGTGGGCAACGAGCATTACTTC. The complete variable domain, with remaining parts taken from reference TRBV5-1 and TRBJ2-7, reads KAGVTQTPRYLIKTRGQQVTLSCSPISGHRSVSWYQQTPGQGLQFLFEYFSETQRNKGNFPGRFSGRQFSNSRSEMNVSTLELGDSALYLCATSRGVGNEHYFGPGTRLTVT.

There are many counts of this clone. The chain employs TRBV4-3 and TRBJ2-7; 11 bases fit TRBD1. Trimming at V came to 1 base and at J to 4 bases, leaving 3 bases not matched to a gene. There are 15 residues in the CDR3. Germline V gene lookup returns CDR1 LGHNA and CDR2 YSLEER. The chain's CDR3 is CASSQGTGGAYEQYF. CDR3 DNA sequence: TGCGCCAGCAGCCAAGGGACAGGGGGCGCATACGAGCAGTACTTC.

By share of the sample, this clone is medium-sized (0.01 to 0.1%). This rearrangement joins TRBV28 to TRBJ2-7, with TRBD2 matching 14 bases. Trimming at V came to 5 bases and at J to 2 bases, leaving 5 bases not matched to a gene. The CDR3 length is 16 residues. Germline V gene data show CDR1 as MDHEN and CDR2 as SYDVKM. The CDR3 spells CASSPSTSGRAYEQYF. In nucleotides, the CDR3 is TGTGCCAGCAGTCCCTCGACTAGCGGGAGGGCCTACGAGCAGTACTTC.

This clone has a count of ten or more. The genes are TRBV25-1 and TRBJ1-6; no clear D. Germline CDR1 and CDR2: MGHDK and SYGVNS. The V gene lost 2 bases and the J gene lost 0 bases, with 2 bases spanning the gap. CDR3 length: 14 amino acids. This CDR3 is CASSESSYNSPLHF. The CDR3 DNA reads TGTGCCAGCAGTGAAAGCTCCTATAATTCACCCCTCCACTTT.

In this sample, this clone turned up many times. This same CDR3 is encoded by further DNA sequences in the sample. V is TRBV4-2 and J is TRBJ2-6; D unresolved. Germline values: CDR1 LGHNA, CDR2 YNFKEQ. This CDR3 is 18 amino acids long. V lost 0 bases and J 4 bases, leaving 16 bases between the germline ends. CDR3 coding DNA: TGTGCCAGCAGCCAAGATCTTTTGGGTCGGGCAGGGGCCAACGTCCTGACTTTC. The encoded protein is CASSQDLLGRAGANVLTF.

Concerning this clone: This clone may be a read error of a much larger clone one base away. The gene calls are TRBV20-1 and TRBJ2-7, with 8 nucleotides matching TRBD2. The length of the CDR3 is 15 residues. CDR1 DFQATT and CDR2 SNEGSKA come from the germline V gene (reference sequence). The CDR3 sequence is CSPKVLAGSSYEQYF. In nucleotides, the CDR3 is TGCAGCCCTAAAGTGTTAGCGGGGAGCTCCTACGAGCAGTACTTC.

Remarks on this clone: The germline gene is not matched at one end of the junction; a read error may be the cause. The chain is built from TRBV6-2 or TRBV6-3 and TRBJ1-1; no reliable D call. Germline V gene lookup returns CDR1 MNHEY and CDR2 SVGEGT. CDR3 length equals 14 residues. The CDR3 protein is CASIYSGLNTEAFF. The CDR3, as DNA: TGTGCCAGCATTTACAGTGGTCTGAACACTGAAGCTTTCTTT.

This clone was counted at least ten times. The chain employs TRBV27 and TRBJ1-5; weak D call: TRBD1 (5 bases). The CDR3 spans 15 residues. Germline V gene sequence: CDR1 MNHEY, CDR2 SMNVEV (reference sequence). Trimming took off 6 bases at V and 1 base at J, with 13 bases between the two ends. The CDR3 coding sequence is TGTGCCAGCAGACCCGGGACGGCAAGCAATCAGCCCCAGCATTTT. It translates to CASRPGTASNQPQHF.

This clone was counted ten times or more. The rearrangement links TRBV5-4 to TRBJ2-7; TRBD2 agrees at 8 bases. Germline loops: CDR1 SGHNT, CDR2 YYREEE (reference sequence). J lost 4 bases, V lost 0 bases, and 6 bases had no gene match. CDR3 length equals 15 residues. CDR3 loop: CASSLDGRGFYEQYF. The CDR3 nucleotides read TGTGCCAGCAGCTTGGACGGGAGGGGGTTTTACGAGCAGTACTTC.

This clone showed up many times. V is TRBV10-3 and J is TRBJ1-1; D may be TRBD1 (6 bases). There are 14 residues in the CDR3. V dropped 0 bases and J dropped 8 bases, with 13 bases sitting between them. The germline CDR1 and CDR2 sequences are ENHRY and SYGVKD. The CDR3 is CAISESMGGTEAFF. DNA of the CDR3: TGTGCCATCAGTGAGTCGATGGGGGGGACAGAAGCTTTCTTT.

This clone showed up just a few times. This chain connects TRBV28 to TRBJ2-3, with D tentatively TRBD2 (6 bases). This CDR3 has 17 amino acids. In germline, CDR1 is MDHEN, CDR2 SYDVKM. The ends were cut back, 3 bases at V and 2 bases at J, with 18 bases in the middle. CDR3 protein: CASSLEGALLLTDTQYF. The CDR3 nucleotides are TGTGCCAGCAGTTTGGAGGGAGCCCTGCTGCTCACAGATACGCAGTATTTT.